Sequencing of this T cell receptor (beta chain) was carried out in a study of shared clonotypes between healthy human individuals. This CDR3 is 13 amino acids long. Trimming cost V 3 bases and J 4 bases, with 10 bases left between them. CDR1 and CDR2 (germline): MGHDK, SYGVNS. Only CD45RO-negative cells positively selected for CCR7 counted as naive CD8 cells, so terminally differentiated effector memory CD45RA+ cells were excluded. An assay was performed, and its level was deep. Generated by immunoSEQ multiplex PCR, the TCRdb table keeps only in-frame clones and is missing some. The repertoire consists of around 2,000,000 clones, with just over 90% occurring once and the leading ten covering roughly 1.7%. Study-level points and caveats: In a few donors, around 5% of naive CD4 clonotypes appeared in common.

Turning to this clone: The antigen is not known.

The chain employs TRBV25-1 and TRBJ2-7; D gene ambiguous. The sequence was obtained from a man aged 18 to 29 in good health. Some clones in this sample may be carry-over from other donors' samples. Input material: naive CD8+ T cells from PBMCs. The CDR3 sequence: CASSEGPGYEQYF. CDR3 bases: TGTGCCAGCAGTGAGGGCCCCGGGTACGAGCAGTACTTC.